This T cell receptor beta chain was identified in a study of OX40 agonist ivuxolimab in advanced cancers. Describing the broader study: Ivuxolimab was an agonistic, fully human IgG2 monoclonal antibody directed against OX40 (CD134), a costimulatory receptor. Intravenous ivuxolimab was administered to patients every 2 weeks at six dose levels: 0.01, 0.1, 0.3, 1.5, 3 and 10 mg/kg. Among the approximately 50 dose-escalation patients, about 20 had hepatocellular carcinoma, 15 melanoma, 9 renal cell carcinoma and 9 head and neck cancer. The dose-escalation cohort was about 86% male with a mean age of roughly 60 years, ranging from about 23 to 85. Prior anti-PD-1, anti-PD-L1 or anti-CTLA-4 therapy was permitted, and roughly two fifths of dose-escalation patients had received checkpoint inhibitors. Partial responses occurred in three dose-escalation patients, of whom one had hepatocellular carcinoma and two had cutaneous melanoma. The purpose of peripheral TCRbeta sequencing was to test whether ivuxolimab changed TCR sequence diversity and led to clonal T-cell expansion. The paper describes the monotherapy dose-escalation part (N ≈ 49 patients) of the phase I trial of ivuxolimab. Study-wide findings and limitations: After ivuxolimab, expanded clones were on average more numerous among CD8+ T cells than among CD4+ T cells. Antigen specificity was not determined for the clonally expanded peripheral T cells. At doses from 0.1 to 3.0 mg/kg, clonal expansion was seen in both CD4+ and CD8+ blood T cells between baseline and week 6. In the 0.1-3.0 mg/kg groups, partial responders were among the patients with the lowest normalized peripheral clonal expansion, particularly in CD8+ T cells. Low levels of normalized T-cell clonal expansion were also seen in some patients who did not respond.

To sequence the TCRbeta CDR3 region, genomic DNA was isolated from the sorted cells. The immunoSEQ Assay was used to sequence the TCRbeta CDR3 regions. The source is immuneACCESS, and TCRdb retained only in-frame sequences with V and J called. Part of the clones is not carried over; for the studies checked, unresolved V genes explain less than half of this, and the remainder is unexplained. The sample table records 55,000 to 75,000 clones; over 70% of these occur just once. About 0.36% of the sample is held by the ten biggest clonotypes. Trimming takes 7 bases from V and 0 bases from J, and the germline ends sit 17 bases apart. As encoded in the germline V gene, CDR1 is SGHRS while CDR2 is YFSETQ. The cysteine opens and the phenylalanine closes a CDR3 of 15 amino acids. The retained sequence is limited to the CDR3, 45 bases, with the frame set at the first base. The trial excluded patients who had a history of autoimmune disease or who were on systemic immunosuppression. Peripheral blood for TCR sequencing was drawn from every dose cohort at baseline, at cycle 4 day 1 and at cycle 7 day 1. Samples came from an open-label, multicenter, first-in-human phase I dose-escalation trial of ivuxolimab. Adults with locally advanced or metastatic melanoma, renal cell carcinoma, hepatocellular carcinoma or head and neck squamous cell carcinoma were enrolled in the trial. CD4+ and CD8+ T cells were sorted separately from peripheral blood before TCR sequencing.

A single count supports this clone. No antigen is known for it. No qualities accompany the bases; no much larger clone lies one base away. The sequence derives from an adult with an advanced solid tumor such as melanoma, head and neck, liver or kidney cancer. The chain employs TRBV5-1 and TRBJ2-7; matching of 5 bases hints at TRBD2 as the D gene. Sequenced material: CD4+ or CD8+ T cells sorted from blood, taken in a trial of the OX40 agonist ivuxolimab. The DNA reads TGCGCCAGCGGCGGGCCGGGTCCCAGCTCCTACGAGCAGTACTTC. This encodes CASGGPGPSSYEQYF.